The 2 T cell receptor beta chains presented below share a single source sample, sequenced in a study of T-cell reconstitution after alpha-beta-depleted transplantation in children. Construction of the TCRbeta library involved unique molecular identifiers. TCRdb reanalysed the PCR reads using MiXCR and keeps one entry per CDR3 protein. The sample lists 300,000 or so distinct CDR3 sequences, 20% to 30% seen once, with approximately 10% in the top ten. The source was PBMCs, mostly from graft donor cells, collected 180 days after TCRalphabeta/CD19-depleted stem cell transplant. These receptors all stem from a male patient younger than 18 who had a stem cell transplant for acute lymphoblastic leukemia, so the T cells may come from the graft donor.

The chain links TRBV7-8 to TRBJ2-1; 7 bases are shared with TRBD2. Germline lookup yields CDR1 SGHVS and CDR2 FQNEAQ. Trimming took 8 bases from V and 3 from J; bases not matched to a gene: 10. This CDR3 comprises 15 residues. CDR3 nucleotide sequence: TGTGCCAGCTCTAGCGGCGAGTGGGGCTACAATGAGCAGTTCTTC. This sequence encodes CASSSGEWGYNEQFF. Full variable domain (remainder filled in from reference TRBV7-8 and TRBJ2-1): GAGVSQSPRYKVAKRGQDVALRCDPISGHVSLFWYQQALGQGPEFLTYFQNEAQLDKSGLPSDRFFAERPEGSVSTLKIQRTQQEDSAVYLCASSSGEWGYNEQFFGPGTRLTVL.

CDR3 sequence: CASSLSGRANYGYTF. CDR3 bases: TGTGCCAGCAGCTTATCGGGGAGGGCTAACTATGGCTACACCTTC. The chain couples TRBV7-9 to TRBJ1-2; D is unresolved. Looked up from germline, CDR1 is SEHNR and CDR2 is FQNEAQ (reference sequence). V was trimmed by 2 bases and J by 0 bases, leaving 10 bases between them. The length of the CDR3 is 15 residues.